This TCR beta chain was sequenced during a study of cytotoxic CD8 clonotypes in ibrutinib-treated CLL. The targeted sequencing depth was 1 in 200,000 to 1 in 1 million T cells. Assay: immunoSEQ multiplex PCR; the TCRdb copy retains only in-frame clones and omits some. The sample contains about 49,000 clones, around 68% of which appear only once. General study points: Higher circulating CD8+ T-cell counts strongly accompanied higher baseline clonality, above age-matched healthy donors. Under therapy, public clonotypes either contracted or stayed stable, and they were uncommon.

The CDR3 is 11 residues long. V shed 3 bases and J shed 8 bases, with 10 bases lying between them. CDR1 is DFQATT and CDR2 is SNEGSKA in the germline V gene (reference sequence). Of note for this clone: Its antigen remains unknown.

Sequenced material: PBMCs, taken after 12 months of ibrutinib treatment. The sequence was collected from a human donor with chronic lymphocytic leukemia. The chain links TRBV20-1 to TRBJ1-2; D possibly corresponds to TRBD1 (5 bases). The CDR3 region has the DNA TGCAGTGCTAGGAGCGGGACCGGCTACACCTTC. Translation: CSARSGTGYTF.